These T cell receptor beta chains were read from a single sample in a study of response to subunit inactivated influenza vaccine. MiXCR was run by TCRdb on the RT-PCR reads, yielding one entry per CDR3 protein. The sample shows roughly 520,000 distinct CDR3 sequences, around 25% of them seen only once. The sequencing here drew on CD4+ T cells sorted from PBMCs, taken about 5 days after vaccination. These receptors were collected from a man in his fifties who received an inactivated influenza vaccine. The conserved cysteine and the conserved F or W are not part of the CDR3 here. The D gene is left open where the match is weak.

>TRBV5-1|-
ASSNPTDSYNEQF
>TRBV5-1|-
ASSLGPLAYEQY
>TRBV18|TRBD2
ASLSGTSGRGDTQY
>TRBV20-1|-
SANTAARSGYT
>TRBV7-7|TRBD2
ASSLANSGVNEQF
>TRBV29-1|-
SVVGAGVWVDEQF
>TRBV12-3/TRBV12-4|-
ASSFEIFGGNSPLH
>TRBV12-3/TRBV12-4|-
ASSLVYVYGGATNEKLF
>TRBV7-2|-
ASSRGSTYEQY
>TRBV7-9|-
AGALVSNEQF
>TRBV28|TRBD1
ASSLRGTGLSPLH
>TRBV6-5|-
ASRQGTEKLF
>TRBV4-3|-
ASSLELGSDTGELF
>TRBV29-1|-
SVVGQRAYEQY
>TRBV20-1|TRBD1
SATTDRVNGYT
>TRBV28|-
ASSSTLSEQY
>TRBV11-2|TRBD2
ASRPSGTGAYEQY
>TRBV10-2|TRBD1
ASSETDRVNIQY
>TRBV5-1|TRBD1
ASSNGQGSGKLF
>TRBV24-1|TRBD2
ATSDWREAVGELS
>TRBV19|-
ASSPQGETQY
>TRBV3-1|-
ASSQTLNGGNTIY
>TRBV11-1|TRBD1
ASRSRQGSREQF
>TRBV7-2|TRBD1
ASSLGTGHEQY
>TRBV12-3/TRBV12-4|TRBD1
ASSPTGAIHEQY
>TRBV6-2/TRBV6-3|-
ASRPRTPTGQPQH
>TRBV20-1|TRBD2
SARPSGSLREQY
>TRBV11-3|TRBD1
ASSLSQGAYNEQF
>TRBV2|TRBD2
ASRSGTSGGAGMLETQY
>TRBV21-1|-
ASNYAGTGAEKTWEQF
>TRBV2|-
ASRSDTGEQY
>TRBV9|-
ASSTGLRETQY
>TRBV5-6|-
ASSLGGVSTDTQY
>TRBV5-5|TRBD1
ASSPIPRGRALGEAF
>TRBV20-1|TRBD1
SASGTGAGETQY
>TRBV15|TRBD2
ATSLRLAGFNEQF
>TRBV12-1|-
ASSPEAPRHDEQY
>TRBV20-1|TRBD2
SARPRGTSGVNEQF
>TRBV20-1|-
SASLSGGEAF
>TRBV3-1|-
ASSQSAGADTQY
>TRBV5-1|-
ASSFPQRRVSYNEQF
>TRBV25-1|TRBD1
ASSESGQGSKETQY
>TRBV29-1|-
SVGWGAGGNQPQH
>TRBV20-1|-
SARVPGAPQY
>TRBV29-1|-
SAYTSQETQY
>TRBV7-2|-
ASSSSWAGRSPLH
>TRBV20-1|TRBD2
SVLRSGRTYEQY
>TRBV7-9|-
ASSLFGGREKLF
>TRBV5-1|TRBD2
ASSISGSKGNEQF
>TRBV20-1|-
SARGRVNTEAF
>TRBV7-2|TRBD1
ASSPRGKSTDTQY
>TRBV5-5|TRBD2
ASSNRAGGYGEQF
>TRBV3-1|TRBD1
ASSHPGQGETEAF
>TRBV7-9|TRBD2
ASSPRGGVTDTQY
>TRBV20-1|-
SANSGTNYEQY
>TRBV4-3|-
ASSQDRLGTDTQY
>TRBV4-2|TRBD2
ASSQDIAGGGSDTQY
>TRBV7-2|-
ASSLGASNWNEQF
>TRBV14|-
ASSQDRTASTDTQY